This T cell receptor beta chain derives from a study of T cells in women clearing cervical HPV infection (dated by TCRdb to 2016 to 2019). At the level of the whole study: The cases were some 25 women with histologically confirmed HPV16-related CIN3 or worse, and 2 of these cases were invasive cancers. The exploratory proof-of-principle case-control study was nested within the Guanacaste HPV Natural History Study in Costa Rica and compared TCR repertoires across cervical HPV16 outcomes. Among cases, blood sampling came a median of 149 days after lesion detection, with an interquartile range of roughly 85 to 230 days. HLA typing was available for only a few women, so HLA type could not be excluded as a confounder. Cases and controls were matched on year of sample collection and on age within five years. A median age of approximately 32 years was observed in cases versus 38 to 40 in controls, and no significant differences in baseline characteristics were found. The 25 or so controls were women who cleared a single incident HPV16 infection within 12 months without developing precancer or cancer. Quality controls consisted of five blinded duplicates per group, for a total of roughly 60 samples made up of some 50 participants and some 10 replicates. Blood from cases was collected at the visit at which the lesion was first identified, whereas blood from controls was collected once infection was no longer detected. In the parent cohort, 10,049 women aged 18 or older were enrolled in Guanacaste, Costa Rica, during about 1992 to 1994 and then followed for under 8 years.

TCR beta CDR3 regions were amplified by multiplex PCR using the immunoSEQ assay from an average of 1200 ng genomic DNA per sample. Primer bias was corrected in the assay by using a complete synthetic TCR repertoire to establish an amplification baseline. Amplicons were sequenced on the Illumina platform. Under the source paper's analysis protocol: Sequences were error-corrected by clustering with frequency ratios and a modified nearest-neighbor algorithm and were then analyzed in the immunoSEQ Analyzer with IMGT gene definitions. TCR richness and evenness were averaged over 20 rarefaction repeats at each rarefaction depth, excluding samples with fewer sequences than the depth. Wilcoxon rank sum tests with FDR correction were used to compare relative abundances of V, D and J genes between the groups. An intraclass correlation of roughly 95% for TCR richness and an average of roughly 76% across 66 gene segments were obtained from the blinded duplicates. Held by TCRdb, this immuneACCESS table contains in-frame sequences only and omits some clones. Under half of the omission traces to an unresolved V gene where checked; the cause of the rest is unknown. The V and J calls and clone size come from that table; D and trimming were worked out from the DNA. The table of this sample itemizes approximately 20,000 clones. The ten largest clones take up 2.5% to 3.5% of the sample.

Notes on this clone: Its antigen remains undetermined. The CDR3 end falls 3 residues outside the read, so it is completed with the germline J gene.

Every participant had a single incident cervical HPV16 infection, and women with prevalent HPV16 infections were excluded. Cervical HPV DNA was detected with MY09/MY11 PCR, and genotyping was done with dot-blot hybridization. About 15 mL of heparinized blood were centrifuged, and the buffy coat was split into aliquots, frozen at -30 degrees C, and then kept at -80 degrees C. Genomic DNA was extracted from buffy coat specimens using QIAGEN kits. Inclusive of the bounding cysteine and phenylalanine, the CDR3 is 13 residues long. The DNA has 30 bases, all within the CDR3, and is read from base 1. The V end loses 7 bases and the J end loses 1 base, and a stretch of 11 bases separates them. The research as a whole found: Because the number of T cells in each sample was unknown, differences in richness could reflect differing T-cell content rather than repertoire biology. By combining richness with V gene abundances, random forest classifiers separated cases from controls with an estimated AUC of roughly 0.84. The cross-sectional design could not show whether the associations came before the infection or were a result of it, and neither effector/memory subsets nor HPV-specific T cells were isolated. Cases had lower TRBV6-7 relative abundance than controls (approximately 0.11% versus 0.16%; Bonferroni P = 0.0008). CIN3+ cases had significantly higher TCR repertoire richness than controls across sequencing depths, but evenness did not differ between the groups.

The material sequenced was blood buffy coat. The clonotype originates from a woman between 18 and 69 years old with a cervical HPV16 infection that either progressed to CIN3+ or cleared (not recorded which). The chain couples TRBV12-3 or TRBV12-4 to TRBJ2-7; perhaps TRBD1 is the D gene, with 6 bases matching. The sequenced CDR3 bases are TGTGCCAGCACCTACAGGGTTTCCTACGAG. Its coded protein is CASTYRVSYE. The whole CDR3 is CASTYRVSYEQYF.